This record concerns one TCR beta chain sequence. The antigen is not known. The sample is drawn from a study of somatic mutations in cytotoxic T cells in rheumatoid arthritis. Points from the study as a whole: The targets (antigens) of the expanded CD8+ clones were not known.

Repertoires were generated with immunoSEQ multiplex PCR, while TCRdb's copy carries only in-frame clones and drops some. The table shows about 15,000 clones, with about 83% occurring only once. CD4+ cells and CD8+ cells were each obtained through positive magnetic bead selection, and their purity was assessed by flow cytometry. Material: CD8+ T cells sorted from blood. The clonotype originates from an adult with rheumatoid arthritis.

In nucleotides, the CDR3 is TGCGCCAGCAGCCAAGAAGTCTCCTCGGGGCCGAATCAGCCCCAGCATTTT. Residues: CASSQEVSSGPNQPQHF. This rearrangement joins TRBV4-1 to TRBJ1-5; a possible D gene is TRBD1 (5 bases). This CDR3 has 17 amino acids. Trimming removed 0 bases at V and 4 bases at J, with 16 bases between. Germline V CDR1 and CDR2: MGHRA, YSYEKL.